Shown below are 19 T cell receptor beta chains from a single sample sequenced in a study of T cells after posttransplantation cyclophosphamide. Repertoires were generated with immunoSEQ multiplex PCR, while TCRdb's copy carries only in-frame clones and drops some. The specimen has tens of thousands of clones, none found just once. A marrow graft followed busulfan-fludarabine conditioning, with cyclophosphamide on days +3 and +4. Here the sequenced sample was PBMCs, taken after allogeneic stem cell transplant with posttransplant cyclophosphamide. The origin of the receptors is a male patient younger than 35 who received an allogeneic stem cell transplant from a related donor, was CMV-positive, and had no GVHD. The T cells may partly be graft donor cells.

Ten or more counts support this clone. The V and J genes are TRBV2 and TRBJ2-2; the D is unclear. The CDR3 runs to 13 residues. Germline CDR1 SNHLY, CDR2 FYNNEI. V shed 6 bases and J shed 4 bases, with 9 bases lying between them. The CDR3 sequence: CASRKGGTGELFF. Written as DNA, the CDR3 is TGTGCCAGCAGGAAAGGCGGCACCGGGGAGCTGTTTTTT.

This clone was seen many times. The J gene is TRBJ1-1, the V gene TRBV28; D perhaps matches TRBD1 (5 bases). V was trimmed by 3 bases and J by 4 bases, leaving 15 bases between them. CDR1 is MDHEN, CDR2 SYDVKM, per germline. This CDR3 region has 15 residues. The CDR3, as DNA: TGTGCCAGCAGTTTGTCCATCAGGGTCTCCACTGAAGCTTTCTTT. Translating it yields CASSLSIRVSTEAFF.

This clone was observed at least ten times. The J gene is TRBJ2-3, the V gene TRBV9; 12 bases are shared with TRBD2. V was clipped by 4 bases and J by 2 bases; unmatched bases: 5. The CDR3 totals 16 residues. Germline CDR1 SGDLS, CDR2 YYNGEE. This CDR3 is CASSFRTSGNTDTQYF. The DNA for the CDR3 is TGTGCCAGCAGCTTCCGGACTAGCGGGAACACAGATACGCAGTATTTT.

This clone was detected ten times or more. The chain couples TRBV4-3 to TRBJ2-5; maybe TRBD2 (5 bases). This CDR3 region has 15 residues. Looked up from germline, CDR1 is LGHNA and CDR2 is YSLEER. V was trimmed by 0 bases and J by 3 bases, leaving 11 bases between them. The CDR3 coding sequence is TGCGCCAGCAGCCAAGATTATCCCGGGGAAGAGACCCAGTACTTC. Encoded protein: CASSQDYPGEETQYF.

There are many counts of this clone. The rearrangement links TRBV27 to TRBJ1-5; 7 nucleotides match TRBD1. Per germline, CDR1 MNHEY and CDR2 SMNVEV (reference sequence). CDR3 length: 15 amino acids. V shed 6 bases and J 2 bases; nucleotides not matched to a gene: 7. Here the CDR3 DNA reads TGTGCCAGCAGCCCCGACAGGGTGGGCAATCAGCCCCAGCATTTT. Its translation: CASSPDRVGNQPQHF.

This clone was seen at least ten times. This sequence joins TRBV18 and TRBJ2-7, with TRBD2 identical over 12 bases. Germline V CDR1 and CDR2: KGHSH, LQKENI. The V and J ends lost 6 bases and 4 bases, in that order; junction bases with no gene match: 7. This CDR3 region has 15 residues. The CDR3 loop is CASSPGLAGSYEQYF. The CDR3 DNA is TGTGCCAGCTCTCCCGGACTAGCGGGGTCTTACGAGCAGTACTTC.

Many counts were recorded for this clone. V usage is TRBV18 and J usage is TRBJ2-2, with a possible D match to TRBD1 (5 bases). CDR1 and CDR2 (germline): KGHSH, LQKENI. Trimming pared 3 bases from V and 1 base from J, leaving 12 bases between. The CDR3 sequence is 16 residues long. CDR3 loop: CASSPAQGLNTGELFF. The CDR3 region has the DNA TGTGCCAGCTCACCGGCCCAGGGTTTGAACACCGGGGAGCTGTTTTTT.

There are many counts of this clone. V usage is TRBV13 and J usage is TRBJ2-3; D unresolved. Trimming shortened V by 5 bases and J by 5 bases, and 14 bases separated the two germline ends. This CDR3 spans 14 amino acids. The germline gives CDR1 PRHDT, CDR2 FYEKMQ (reference sequence). CDR3 amino acids: CASSPFEAGDTQYF. The CDR3 DNA follows: TGTGCCAGCAGCCCGTTCGAGGCCGGAGATACGCAGTATTTT.

Ten or more counts support this clone. The chain couples TRBV4-1 to TRBJ1-3; 7 nucleotides agree with TRBD1. V was pared by 1 base and J by 4 bases, with 4 bases of the junction left unmatched. Germline CDR1 is MGHRA and CDR2 is YSYEKL. This CDR3 is 15 amino acids long. In nucleotides, the CDR3 is TGCGCCAGCAGCCAAGTGACAGGGAAGGGAAACACCATATATTTT. It codes for CASSQVTGKGNTIYF.

This clone was recorded at least ten times. CDR3 sequence: CASSQAMGQGNEKLFF. The CDR3 DNA is TGTGCCAGCAGCCAAGCGATGGGACAGGGTAATGAAAAACTGTTTTTT. V is TRBV4-2 and J is TRBJ1-4, with TRBD1 matching 9 bases. V dropped 1 base and J dropped 4; count of bases not matched to a gene: 4. Per the germline V gene, CDR1 is LGHNA and CDR2 is YNFKEQ. The CDR3 covers 16 residues.

There are a few counts of this clone. The CDR3 DNA reads as TGTGCCAGCAGCAGGGGACTAGCAGTGGTGGCCCAGTACTTC. Encoded protein: CASSRGLAVVAQYF. The chain carries TRBV5-4 and TRBJ2-5; 9 positions match TRBD2. CDR3 length: 14 residues. J was trimmed by 9 bases and V by 4 bases; bases with no gene match: 10. Germline V lookup: CDR1 SGHNT, CDR2 YYREEE (reference sequence).

The sample holds many counts of this clone. The chain uses TRBV5-1 and TRBJ2-7, with a possible D match to TRBD2 (7 bases). The germline gives CDR1 SGHRS, CDR2 YFSETQ. This CDR3 spans 17 amino acids. V lost 3 bases, J lost 0 bases, and 19 bases lay in between. The DNA for the CDR3 is TGCGCCAGCAGCTCATCCCGCGGGGGCGGCAGCTCCTACGAGCAGTACTTC. The encoded protein is CASSSSRGGGSSYEQYF.

With regard to this clone: The junction departs from germline at one end; a sequencing error may be responsible. In the same sample, other DNA sequences code for this CDR3. The V and J genes are TRBV30 and TRBJ1-6; 8 bases map to TRBD1. This CDR3 spans 15 amino acids. Germline CDR1 GTSNPN, CDR2 SVGIG (reference sequence). CDR3 in DNA: TGTGCCTGGAGTCTCAACAGGGGGTATAATTCCCCCCTCCACTTT. Protein: CAWSLNRGYNSPLHF.

The sample holds many counts of this clone. This rearrangement joins TRBV10-2 to TRBJ2-3, with a tentative D call TRBD2 (5 bases). Trimming removed 4 bases at V and 6 bases at J, with 14 bases between. CDR3 length equals 14 residues. Germline V lookup: CDR1 WSHSY, CDR2 SAAADI. CDR3 sequence: CASSALATKDTQYF. Written as DNA, the CDR3 is TGCGCCAGCAGTGCTCTAGCCACCAAGGATACGCAGTATTTT.

At least ten counts were recorded for this clone. V gene TRBV5-1 combines with J gene TRBJ1-4; TRBD1 aligns across 9 bases. Per the germline V gene, CDR1 is SGHRS and CDR2 is YFSETQ. CDR3 length: 17 amino acids. Trimming cost V 7 bases and J 4 bases; bases outside gene matches: 14. The CDR3 DNA reads as TGCGCCAGCTCCCGAGGGACAGGGACCTCCCATAATGAAAAACTGTTTTTT. Translating gives CASSRGTGTSHNEKLFF.

This clone was detected ten times or more. This chain uses TRBV2 with TRBJ2-2; D is unclear. Per the germline V gene, CDR1 is SNHLY and CDR2 is FYNNEI. CDR3 size: 14 residues. V was shortened by 6 bases and J by 2 bases, with 10 bases between the two germline ends. CDR3 protein: CASRTYLNTGELFF. The CDR3 DNA reads as TGTGCCAGCAGAACCTATTTAAACACCGGGGAGCTGTTTTTT.

This clone has at least ten counts. The chain recombines TRBV6-1 with TRBJ2-7; TRBD1 agrees at 10 bases. The V segment lost 6 bases and the J segment 7 bases; nucleotides outside the gene matches: 6. CDR1 MNHNS and CDR2 SASEGT come from the germline V gene. The CDR3 loop spans 13 amino acids. For the CDR3, the DNA is TGTGCCAGCAGCCGGGACAGGGGAAGTGAGCAGTACTTC. This encodes CASSRDRGSEQYF.

In its sample, this clone was seen a few times. V is TRBV9 and J is TRBJ2-1; TRBD2 aligns across 13 bases. Germline V gives CDR1 SGDLS, CDR2 YYNGEE. V lost 1 base, J lost 7 bases, and 5 bases stayed unmatched. The CDR3 runs to 16 residues. The DNA of the CDR3 is TGTGCCAGCAGCGTATCCGGACTAGCGGGAGTAAATGAGCAGTTCTTC. It translates to CASSVSGLAGVNEQFF.

There are a few counts of this clone. CDR3: CAWTGGAFGNQPQHF. CDR3 in DNA: TGTGCCTGGACCGGCGGGGCCTTTGGCAATCAGCCCCAGCATTTT. The chain couples TRBV30 to TRBJ1-5; maybe TRBD1 (5 bases). The CDR3 length is 15 residues. Germline assignment: CDR1 GTSNPN and CDR2 SVGIG (reference sequence). V dropped 4 bases and J dropped 2 bases, with 15 bases sitting between them.